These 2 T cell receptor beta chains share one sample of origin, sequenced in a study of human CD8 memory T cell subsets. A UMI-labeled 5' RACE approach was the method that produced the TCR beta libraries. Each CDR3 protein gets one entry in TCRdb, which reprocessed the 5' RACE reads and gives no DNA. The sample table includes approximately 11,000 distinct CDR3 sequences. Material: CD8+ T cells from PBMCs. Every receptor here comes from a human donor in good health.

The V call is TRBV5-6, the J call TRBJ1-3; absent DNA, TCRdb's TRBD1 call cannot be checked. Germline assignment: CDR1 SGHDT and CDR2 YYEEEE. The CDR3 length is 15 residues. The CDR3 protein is CASSLNRVQVDTIYF.

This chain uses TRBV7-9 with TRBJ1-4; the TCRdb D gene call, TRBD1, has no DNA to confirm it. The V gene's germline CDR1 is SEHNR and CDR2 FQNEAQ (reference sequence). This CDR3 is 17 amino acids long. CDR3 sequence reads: CASSSLTRGPKGEKLFF.